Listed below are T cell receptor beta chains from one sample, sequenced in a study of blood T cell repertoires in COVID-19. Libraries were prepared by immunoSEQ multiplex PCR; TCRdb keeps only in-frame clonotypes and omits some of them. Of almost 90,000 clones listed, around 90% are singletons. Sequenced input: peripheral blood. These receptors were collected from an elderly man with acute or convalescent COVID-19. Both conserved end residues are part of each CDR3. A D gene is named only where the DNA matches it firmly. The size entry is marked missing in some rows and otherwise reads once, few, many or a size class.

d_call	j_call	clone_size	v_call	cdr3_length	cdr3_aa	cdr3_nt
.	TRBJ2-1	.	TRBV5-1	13	CASSSGQNNEQFF	TGCGCCAGCAGCTCTGGACAGAACAATGAGCAGTTCTTC
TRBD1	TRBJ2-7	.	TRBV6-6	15	CASSEPGTGTYEQYF	TGTGCCAGCAGTGAGCCCGGGACAGGAACCTACGAGCAGTACTTC
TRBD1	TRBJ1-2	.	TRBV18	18	CASSLGTGTTLRGDGYTF	TGTGCCAGCTCACTCGGGACAGGGACGACTCTACGAGGGGATGGCTACACCTTC
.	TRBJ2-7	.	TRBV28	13	CASSLGGSYEQYF	TGTGCCAGCAGTTTAGGAGGATCCTACGAGCAGTACTTC
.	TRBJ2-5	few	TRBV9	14	CASTLGPATTAQYF	TGTGCCAGCACCCTAGGTCCGGCCACAACGGCCCAGTACTTC
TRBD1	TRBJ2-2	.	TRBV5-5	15	CASSLRGPNTGELFF	TGTGCCAGCAGCTTGAGGGGGCCGAACACCGGGGAGCTGTTTTTT
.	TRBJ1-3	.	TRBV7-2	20	CASSLARLGAGGSSGNTIYF	TGTGCCAGCAGCTTAGCGCGGTTGGGGGCGGGCGGGAGCTCTGGAAACACCATATATTTT
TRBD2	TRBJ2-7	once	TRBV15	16	CATSPWPSGSLYEQYF	TGTGCCACCAGCCCTTGGCCTAGCGGGAGCTTATACGAGCAGTACTTC
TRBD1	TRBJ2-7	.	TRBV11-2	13	CASSLAGGAEQYF	TGTGCCAGCAGCTTAGCAGGGGGCGCCGAGCAGTACTTC
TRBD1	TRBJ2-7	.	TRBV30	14	CAWSETGLTGEQYF	TGTGCCTGGAGTGAGACAGGGTTAACGGGCGAGCAGTACTTC
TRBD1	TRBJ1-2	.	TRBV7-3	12	CASSSTDRVYTF	TGTGCCAGCAGCTCGACAGACAGGGTCTACACCTTC
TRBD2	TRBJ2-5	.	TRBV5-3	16	CARSTDRTSGQETQYF	TGTGCCAGAAGCACAGACAGAACTAGCGGGCAGGAGACCCAGTACTTC
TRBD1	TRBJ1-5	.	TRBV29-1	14	CSVQGQGDAQPQHF	TGCAGCGTACAGGGACAGGGAGACGCTCAGCCCCAGCATTTT
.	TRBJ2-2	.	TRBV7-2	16	CASSLRPGAGTGELFF	TGTGCCAGCAGCTTAAGGCCGGGAGCTGGCACCGGGGAGCTGTTTTTT
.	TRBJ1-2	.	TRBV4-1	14	CASSQTDRSNGYTF	TGCGCCAGCAGCCAGACTGACAGATCGAATGGCTACACCTTC
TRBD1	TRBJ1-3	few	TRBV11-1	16	CATSARGINSGNTIYF	TGTGCCACAAGCGCCAGGGGGATCAACTCTGGAAACACCATATATTTT
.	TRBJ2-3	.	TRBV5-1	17	CASSLRGYRDGTDTQYF	TGCGCCAGCAGCTTGAGGGGGTATCGTGACGGGACAGATACGCAGTATTTT
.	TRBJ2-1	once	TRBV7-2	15	CASSPQGFPYNEQFF	TGTGCCAGCAGCCCCCAGGGGTTCCCCTACAATGAGCAGTTCTTC
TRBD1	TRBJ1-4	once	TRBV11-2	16	CASSSGTVATNEKLFF	TGTGCCAGCAGTTCCGGGACAGTTGCAACTAATGAAAAACTGTTTTTT
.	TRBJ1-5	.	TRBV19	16	CASSIGGLNSNQPQHF	TGTGCCAGTAGTATAGGAGGCCTAAATAGCAATCAGCCCCAGCATTTT
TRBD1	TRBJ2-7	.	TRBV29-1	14	CSVEPGTGTYEQYF	TGCAGCGTTGAACCCGGGACAGGGACCTACGAGCAGTACTTC
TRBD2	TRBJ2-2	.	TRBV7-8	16	CASSLQGLAGAGELFF	TGTGCCAGCAGCTTACAGGGACTAGCGGGGGCCGGGGAGCTGTTTTTT
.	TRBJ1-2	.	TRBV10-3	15	CAISEQGPGESGYTF	TGTGCCATCAGTGAGCAGGGTCCAGGGGAGAGTGGCTACACCTTC
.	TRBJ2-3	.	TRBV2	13	CASSEWETDTQYF	TGTGCCAGCAGTGAATGGGAGACAGATACGCAGTATTTT
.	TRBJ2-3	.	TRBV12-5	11	CASAPQDTQYF	TGTGCTAGTGCCCCGCAGGATACGCAGTATTTT
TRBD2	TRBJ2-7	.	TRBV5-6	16	CASSPGGGGGGYEQYF	TGTGCCAGCAGCCCGGGAGGCGGGGGAGGCGGGTACGAGCAGTACTTC
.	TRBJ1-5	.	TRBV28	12	CASYDNGRPQHF	TGTGCCAGTTACGACAATGGTCGGCCCCAGCATTTT
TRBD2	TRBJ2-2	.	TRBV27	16	CASRSSGRGNTGELFF	TGTGCCAGCAGGAGTAGCGGGAGAGGGAACACCGGGGAGCTGTTTTTT
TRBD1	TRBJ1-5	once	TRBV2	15	CASSGGQGWNQPQHF	TGTGCCAGCAGTGGCGGACAGGGCTGGAATCAGCCCCAGCATTTT
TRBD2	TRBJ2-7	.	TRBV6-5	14	CASSPGTSDYEQYF	TGTGCCAGCAGTCCCGGGACTAGCGACTACGAGCAGTACTTC
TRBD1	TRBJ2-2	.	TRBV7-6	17	CASSLWLGQTNTGELFF	TGTGCCAGCAGCTTATGGTTGGGACAGACGAACACCGGGGAGCTGTTTTTT
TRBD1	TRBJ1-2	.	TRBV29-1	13	CSVELGQGAGYTF	TGCAGCGTTGAATTGGGACAGGGGGCGGGCTACACCTTC
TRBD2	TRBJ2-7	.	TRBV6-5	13	CASKLAGSYEQYF	TGTGCCAGCAAACTAGCGGGTTCCTACGAGCAGTACTTC
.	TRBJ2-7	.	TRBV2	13	CASSYGNSYEQYF	TGTGCCAGCTCTTACGGGAACTCCTACGAGCAGTACTTC
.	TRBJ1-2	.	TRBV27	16	CASSFSFGRANYGYTF	TGTGCCAGCAGTTTCAGCTTCGGCAGGGCTAACTATGGCTACACCTTC
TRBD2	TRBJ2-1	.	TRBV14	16	CASSLLGLAEYNEQFF	TGTGCCAGCAGCCTCCTGGGACTAGCGGAATACAATGAGCAGTTCTTC
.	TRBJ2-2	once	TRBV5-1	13	CASSTGTTGELFF	TGCGCCAGCAGCACCGGTACTACCGGGGAGCTGTTTTTT
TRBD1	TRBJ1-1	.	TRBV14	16	CASSQLSGTASLEAFF	TGTGCCAGCAGCCAACTTTCGGGGACAGCCAGCCTTGAAGCTTTCTTT
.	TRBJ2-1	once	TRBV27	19	CASSLWGLADRSSYNEQFF	TGTGCCAGCAGTTTATGGGGGCTAGCCGATAGAAGCTCCTACAATGAGCAGTTCTTC
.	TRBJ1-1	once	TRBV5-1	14	CASSTSTGWTEAFF	TGCGCCAGCAGCACTTCGACAGGTTGGACTGAAGCTTTCTTT
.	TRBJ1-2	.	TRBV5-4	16	CASSGGGGAEVYGYTF	TGTGCCAGCAGCGGAGGAGGGGGGGCTGAGGTCTATGGCTACACCTTC
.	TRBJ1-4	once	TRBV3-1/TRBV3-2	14	CASRQTGLGEKLFF	TGTGCCAGCAGACAAACAGGGTTGGGTGAAAAACTGTTTTTT
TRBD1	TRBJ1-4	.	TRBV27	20	CASSPPPRADREGTNEKLFF	TGTGCCAGCAGTCCTCCCCCCCGGGCGGACAGGGAGGGAACTAATGAAAAACTGTTTTTT
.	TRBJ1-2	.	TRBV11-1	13	CASSLAPGGGYTF	TGTGCCAGCAGCTTAGCGCCTGGGGGCGGCTACACCTTC
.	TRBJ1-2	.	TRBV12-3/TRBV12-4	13	CASSSGRGYGYTF	TGTGCCAGCAGTTCGGGCCGGGGGTATGGCTACACCTTC
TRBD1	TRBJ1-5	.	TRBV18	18	CASSPAMGTGRSNQPQHF	TGTGCCAGCTCACCCGCCATGGGGACAGGGAGAAGCAATCAGCCCCAGCATTTT
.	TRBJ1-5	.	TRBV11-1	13	CASSDGGNQPQHF	TGTGCCAGCAGCGACGGGGGCAATCAGCCCCAGCATTTT
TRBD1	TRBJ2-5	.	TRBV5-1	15	CASSSAGQGSKTQYF	TGCGCCAGCAGCTCCGCCGGACAGGGGTCGAAGACCCAGTACTTC
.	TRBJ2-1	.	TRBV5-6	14	CASRWRVAYNEQFF	TGTGCCAGCAGGTGGAGGGTGGCCTACAATGAGCAGTTCTTC